The following is a T cell receptor (beta chain) sequence with its context. The authors' processing: Quantification of nucleated cells was approximated via reference gene primer amplification. Sequencing used immunoSEQ multiplex PCR; TCRdb keeps in-frame clones, though not all of them. That table supplies the V and J calls and clone size; D and trimming were determined from the DNA. The data contain around 250,000 clones, about 87% of them singletons. This entry comes from a study of blood T cell repertoires in COVID-19. Study-wide background: There were acute and convalescent COVID-19 samples, and they came from the United States, Italy and Spain.

Study members were between roughly 18 and 90 years old and lived in some 22 US regions. Germline CDR1 MDHEN, CDR2 SYDVKM. This CDR3 has 15 residues. Trimming cost V 5 bases and J 8 bases; bases outside gene matches: 11. The receptor was derived from a woman aged 25 to 45 with acute COVID-19. Sequencing input: PBMCs or T cells enriched from blood (not recorded which). This sequence joins TRBV28 and TRBJ2-1; TRBD2 matches at 8 bases. The chain's CDR3 is CASSPPGAGVYEQFF. CDR3 nucleotide sequence: TGTGCCAGCAGTCCCCCGGGAGCGGGAGTCTATGAGCAGTTCTTC.